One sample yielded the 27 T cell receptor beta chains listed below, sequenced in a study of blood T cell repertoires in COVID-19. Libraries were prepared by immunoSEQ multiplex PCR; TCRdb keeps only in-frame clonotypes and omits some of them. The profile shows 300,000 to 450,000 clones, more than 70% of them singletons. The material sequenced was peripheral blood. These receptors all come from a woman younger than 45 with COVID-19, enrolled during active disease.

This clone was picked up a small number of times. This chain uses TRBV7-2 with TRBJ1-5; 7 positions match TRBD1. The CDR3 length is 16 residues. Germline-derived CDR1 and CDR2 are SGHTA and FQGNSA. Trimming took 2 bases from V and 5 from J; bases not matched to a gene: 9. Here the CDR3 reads CASSLHRQGGDQPQHF. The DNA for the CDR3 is TGTGCCAGCAGCTTACACCGACAGGGTGGCGATCAGCCCCAGCATTTT.

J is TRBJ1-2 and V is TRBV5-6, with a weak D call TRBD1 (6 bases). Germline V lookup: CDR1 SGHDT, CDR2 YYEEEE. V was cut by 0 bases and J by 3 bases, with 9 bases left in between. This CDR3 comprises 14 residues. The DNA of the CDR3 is TGTGCCAGCAGCTTGGTAGGGGGGGACTATGGCTACACCTTC. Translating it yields CASSLVGGDYGYTF.

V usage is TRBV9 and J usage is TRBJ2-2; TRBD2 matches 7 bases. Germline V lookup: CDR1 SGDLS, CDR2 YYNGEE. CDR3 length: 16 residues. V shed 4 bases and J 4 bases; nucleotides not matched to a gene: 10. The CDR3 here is CASSLMREWVTGELFF. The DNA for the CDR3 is TGTGCCAGCAGCCTCATGCGGGAGTGGGTCACCGGGGAGCTGTTTTTT.

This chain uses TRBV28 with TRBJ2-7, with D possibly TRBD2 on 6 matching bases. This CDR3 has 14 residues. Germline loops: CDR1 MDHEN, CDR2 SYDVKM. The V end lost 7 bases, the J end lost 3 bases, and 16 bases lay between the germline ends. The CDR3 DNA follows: TGTGCCAGCAACCCGTGGGGGGTCGGCTACGAGCAGTACTTC. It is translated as CASNPWGVGYEQYF.

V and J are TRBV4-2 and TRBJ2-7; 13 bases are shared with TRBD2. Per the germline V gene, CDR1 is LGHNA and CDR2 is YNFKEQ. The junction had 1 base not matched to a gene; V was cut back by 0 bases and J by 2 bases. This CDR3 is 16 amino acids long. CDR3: CASSQEGTSGAYEQYF. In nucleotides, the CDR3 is TGTGCCAGCAGCCAAGAGGGGACTAGCGGGGCCTACGAGCAGTACTTC.

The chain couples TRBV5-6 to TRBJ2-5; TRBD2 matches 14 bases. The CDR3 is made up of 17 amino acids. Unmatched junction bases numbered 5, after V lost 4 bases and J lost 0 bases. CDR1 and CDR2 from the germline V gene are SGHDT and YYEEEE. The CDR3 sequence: CASSGWGLAGDQETQYF. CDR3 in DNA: TGTGCCAGCAGCGGGTGGGGACTAGCGGGGGACCAAGAGACCCAGTACTTC.

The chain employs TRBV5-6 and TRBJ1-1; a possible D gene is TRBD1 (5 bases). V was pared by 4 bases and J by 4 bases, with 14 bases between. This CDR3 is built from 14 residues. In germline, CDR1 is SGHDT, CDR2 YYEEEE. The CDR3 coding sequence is TGTGCCAGCAGCCCCTTTGGGGGAGGCACTGAAGCTTTCTTT. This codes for CASSPFGGGTEAFF.

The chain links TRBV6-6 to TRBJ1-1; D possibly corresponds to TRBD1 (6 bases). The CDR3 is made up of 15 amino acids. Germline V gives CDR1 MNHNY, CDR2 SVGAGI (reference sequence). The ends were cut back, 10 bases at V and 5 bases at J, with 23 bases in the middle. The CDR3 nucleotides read TGTGCCACCACCTTAACGGGGGGGCTGGGGACTGAAGCTTTCTTT. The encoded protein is CATTLTGGLGTEAFF.

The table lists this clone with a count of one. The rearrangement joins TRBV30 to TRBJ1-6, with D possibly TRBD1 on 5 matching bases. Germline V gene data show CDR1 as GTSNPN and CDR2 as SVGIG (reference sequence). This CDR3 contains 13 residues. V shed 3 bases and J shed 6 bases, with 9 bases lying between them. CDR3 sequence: CAWSLGGNSPLHF. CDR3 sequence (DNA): TGTGCCTGGAGCCTCGGGGGTAATTCACCCCTCCACTTT.

CDR3 coding DNA: TGCGCCAGCAGCTTGGGGACTAGCGGGAGGGTGGCCTACGAGCAGTACTTC. Protein sequence: CASSLGTSGRVAYEQYF. The chain links TRBV5-1 to TRBJ2-7, with 15 nucleotides matching TRBD2. CDR3 length equals 17 residues. Germline V CDR1 and CDR2: SGHRS, YFSETQ. J lost 2 bases, V lost 0 bases, and 3 bases had no gene match. The full variable domain, with the rest looked up from reference TRBV5-1 and TRBJ2-7, is KAGVTQTPRYLIKTRGQQVTLSCSPISGHRSVSWYQQTPGQGLQFLFEYFSETQRNKGNFPGRFSGRQFSNSRSEMNVSTLELGDSALYLCASSLGTSGRVAYEQYFGPGTRLTVT.

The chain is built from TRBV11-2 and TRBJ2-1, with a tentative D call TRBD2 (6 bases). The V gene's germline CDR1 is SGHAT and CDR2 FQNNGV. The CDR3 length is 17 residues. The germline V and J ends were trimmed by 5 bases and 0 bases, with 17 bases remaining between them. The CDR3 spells CASSLTSGLSSYNEQFF. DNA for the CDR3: TGTGCCAGCAGCCTAACCTCGGGACTCAGCTCCTACAATGAGCAGTTCTTC.

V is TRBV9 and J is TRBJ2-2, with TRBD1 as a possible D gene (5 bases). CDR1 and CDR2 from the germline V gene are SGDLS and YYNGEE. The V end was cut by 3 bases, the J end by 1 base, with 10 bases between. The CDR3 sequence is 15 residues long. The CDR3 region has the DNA TGTGCCAGCAGCGGAGCAGACAGGAACACCGGGGAGCTGTTTTTT. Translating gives CASSGADRNTGELFF. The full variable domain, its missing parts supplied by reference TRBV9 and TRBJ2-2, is DSGVTQTPKHLITATGQRVTLRCSPRSGDLSVYWYQQSLDQGLQFLIQYYNGEERAKGNILERFSAQQFPDLHSELNLSSLELGDSALYFCASSGADRNTGELFFGEGSRLTVL.

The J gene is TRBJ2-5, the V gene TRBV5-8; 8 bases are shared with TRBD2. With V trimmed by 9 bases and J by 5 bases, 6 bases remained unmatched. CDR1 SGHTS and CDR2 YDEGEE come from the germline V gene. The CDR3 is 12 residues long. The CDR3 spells CATVGLAETQYF. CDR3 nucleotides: TGTGCCACGGTCGGACTAGCCGAGACCCAGTACTTC.

CDR3 nucleotide sequence: TGTGCCATCAGTGAGTCCGTCGGGGACAGGGGGCCCCCCGAAGCTTTCTTT. This sequence encodes CAISESVGDRGPPEAFF. The chain couples TRBV10-3 to TRBJ1-1; 12 positions match TRBD1. CDR3 length: 17 amino acids. J gave up 8 bases and V 0 bases, and 10 bases lay outside the gene matches. Germline CDR1 is ENHRY and CDR2 is SYGVKD.

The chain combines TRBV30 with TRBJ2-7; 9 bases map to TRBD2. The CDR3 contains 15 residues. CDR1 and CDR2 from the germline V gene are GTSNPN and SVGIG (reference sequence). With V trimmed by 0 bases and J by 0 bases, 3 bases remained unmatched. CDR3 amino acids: CAWSVGLAFSYEQYF. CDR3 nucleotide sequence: TGTGCCTGGAGTGTAGGACTAGCGTTCTCCTACGAGCAGTACTTC.

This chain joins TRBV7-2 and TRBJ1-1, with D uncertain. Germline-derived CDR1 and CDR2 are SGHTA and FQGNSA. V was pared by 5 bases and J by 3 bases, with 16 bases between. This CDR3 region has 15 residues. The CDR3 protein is CASSASGWRDTEAFF. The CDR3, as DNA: TGTGCCAGCAGCGCCTCCGGGTGGCGGGACACTGAAGCTTTCTTT.

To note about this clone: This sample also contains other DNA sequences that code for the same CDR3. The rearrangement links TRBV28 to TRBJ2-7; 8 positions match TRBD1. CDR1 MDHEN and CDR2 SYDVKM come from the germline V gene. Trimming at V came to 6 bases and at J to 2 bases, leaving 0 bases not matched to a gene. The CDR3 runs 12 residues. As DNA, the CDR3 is TGTGCCAGCAGACAGGGGGCCTACGAGCAGTACTTC. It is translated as CASRQGAYEQYF.

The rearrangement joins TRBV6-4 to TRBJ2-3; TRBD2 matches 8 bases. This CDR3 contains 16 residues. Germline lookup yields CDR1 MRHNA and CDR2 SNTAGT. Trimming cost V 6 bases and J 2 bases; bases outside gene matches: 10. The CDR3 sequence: CASSPRGGGPTDTQYF. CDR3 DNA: TGTGCCAGCAGCCCACGCGGCGGGGGGCCCACAGATACGCAGTATTTT.

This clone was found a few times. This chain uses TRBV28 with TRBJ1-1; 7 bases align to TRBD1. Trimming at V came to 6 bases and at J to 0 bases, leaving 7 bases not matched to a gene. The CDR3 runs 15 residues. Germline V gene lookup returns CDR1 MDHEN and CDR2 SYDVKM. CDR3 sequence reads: CASSPTGNMNTEAFF. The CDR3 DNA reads TGTGCCAGCAGCCCGACAGGGAACATGAACACTGAAGCTTTCTTT.

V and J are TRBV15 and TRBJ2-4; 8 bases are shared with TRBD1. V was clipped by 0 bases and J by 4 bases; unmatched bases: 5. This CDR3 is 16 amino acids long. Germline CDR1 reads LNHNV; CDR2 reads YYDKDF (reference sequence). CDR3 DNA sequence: TGTGCCACCAGCAGAGATCAAAGGACAGGGAAAAACATTCAGTACTTC. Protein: CATSRDQRTGKNIQYF. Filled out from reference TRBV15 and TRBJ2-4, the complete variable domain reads DAMVIQNPRYQVTQFGKPVTLSCSQTLNHNVMYWYQQKSSQAPKLLFHYYDKDFNNEADTPDNFQSRRPNTSFCFLDIRSPGLGDTAMYLCATSRDQRTGKNIQYFGAGTRLSVL.

CDR3 DNA sequence: TGTGCCAGCAGCCTTACTAGCGACAATGAGCAGTTCTTC. Translated: CASSLTSDNEQFF. The chain has TRBV6-5 and TRBJ2-1, with 7 nucleotides matching TRBD2. In germline, CDR1 is MNHEY, CDR2 SVGAGI. This CDR3 contains 13 residues. V lost 6 bases, J lost 5 bases, and 4 bases stayed unmatched.

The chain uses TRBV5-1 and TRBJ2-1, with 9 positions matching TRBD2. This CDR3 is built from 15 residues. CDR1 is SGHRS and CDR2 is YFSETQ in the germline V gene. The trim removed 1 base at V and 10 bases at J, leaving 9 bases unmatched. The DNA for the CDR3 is TGCGCCAGCAGCTTGAGTGGCGGGAGGGCACACGAGCAGTTCTTC. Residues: CASSLSGGRAHEQFF.

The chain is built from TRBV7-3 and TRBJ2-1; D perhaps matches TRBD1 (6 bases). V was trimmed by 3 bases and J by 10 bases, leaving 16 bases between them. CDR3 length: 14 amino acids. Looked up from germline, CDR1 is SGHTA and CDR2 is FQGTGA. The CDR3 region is CASSLSGVRGEQFF. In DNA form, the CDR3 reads TGTGCCAGCAGCTTGTCGGGCGTAAGGGGGGAGCAGTTCTTC.

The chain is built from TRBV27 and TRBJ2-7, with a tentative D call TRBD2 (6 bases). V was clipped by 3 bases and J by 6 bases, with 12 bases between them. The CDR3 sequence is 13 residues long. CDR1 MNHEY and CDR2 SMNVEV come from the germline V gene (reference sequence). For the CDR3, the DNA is TGTGCCAGCAGTTTCGGGGGAGCTGGCGAGCAGTACTTC. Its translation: CASSFGGAGEQYF.

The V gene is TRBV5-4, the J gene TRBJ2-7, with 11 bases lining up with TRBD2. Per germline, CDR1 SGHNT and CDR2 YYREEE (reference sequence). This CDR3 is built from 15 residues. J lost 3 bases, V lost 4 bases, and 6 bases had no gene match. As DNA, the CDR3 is TGTGCCAGCAGCACAGGACTAGCGGGTAACTACGAGCAGTACTTC. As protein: CASSTGLAGNYEQYF.

In DNA form, the CDR3 reads TGCGCCAGCAGCTTGGAGTCTAGCGGGAGCCACGGGGAGCTGTTTTTT. This encodes CASSLESSGSHGELFF. The chain recombines TRBV5-1 with TRBJ2-2; 10 nucleotides line up with TRBD2. The germline V gene encodes CDR1 SGHRS and CDR2 YFSETQ. V lost 0 bases and J lost 7; bases outside the gene matches: 6. The CDR3 has 16 residues.

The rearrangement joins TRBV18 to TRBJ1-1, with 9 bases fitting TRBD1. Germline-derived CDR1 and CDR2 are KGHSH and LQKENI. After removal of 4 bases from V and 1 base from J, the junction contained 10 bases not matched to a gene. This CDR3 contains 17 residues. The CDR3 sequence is CASSLSGTGIRNTEAFF. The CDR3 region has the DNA TGTGCCAGCTCACTCTCCGGGACAGGGATCAGGAACACTGAAGCTTTCTTT. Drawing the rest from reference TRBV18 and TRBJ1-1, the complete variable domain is NAGVMQNPRHLVRRRGQEARLRCSPMKGHSHVYWYRQLPEEGLKFMVYLQKENIIDESGMPKERFSAEFPKEGPSILRIQQVVRGDSAAYFCASSLSGTGIRNTEAFFGQGTRLTVV.